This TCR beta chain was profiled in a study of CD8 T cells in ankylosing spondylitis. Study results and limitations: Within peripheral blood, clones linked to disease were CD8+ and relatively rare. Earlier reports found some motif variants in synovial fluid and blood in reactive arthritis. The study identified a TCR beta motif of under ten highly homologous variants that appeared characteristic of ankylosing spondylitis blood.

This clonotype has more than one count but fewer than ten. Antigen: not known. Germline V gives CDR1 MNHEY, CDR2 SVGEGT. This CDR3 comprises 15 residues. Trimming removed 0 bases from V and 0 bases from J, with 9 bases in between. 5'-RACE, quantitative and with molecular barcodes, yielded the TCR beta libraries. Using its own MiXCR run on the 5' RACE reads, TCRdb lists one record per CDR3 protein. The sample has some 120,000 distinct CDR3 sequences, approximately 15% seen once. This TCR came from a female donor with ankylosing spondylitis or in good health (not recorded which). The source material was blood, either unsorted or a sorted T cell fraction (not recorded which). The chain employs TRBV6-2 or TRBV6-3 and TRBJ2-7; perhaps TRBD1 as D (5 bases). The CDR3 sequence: CASSYSDTSSYEQYF. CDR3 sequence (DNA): TGTGCCAGCAGTTACTCGGACACCAGCTCCTACGAGCAGTACTTC.